Presented here are 23 T cell receptor beta chains from one specimen sequenced in a study of control samples from healthy donors and cancer patients. The method was immunoSEQ multiplex PCR; TCRdb's version includes in-frame clones alone and lacks a portion of them. The sample contains fewer than 95,000 clones, 85% of which appear only once. The sequenced material came from blood. The receptors originated from a man aged 30 to 45 in good health.

Only a few counts were recorded for this clone. The rearrangement links TRBV30 to TRBJ1-6, with unresolved D. CDR3 length: 13 amino acids. CDR1 and CDR2 from the germline V gene are GTSNPN and SVGIG (reference sequence). Trimming took 3 bases from V and 8 from J, leaving 11 bases between them. The CDR3 is CAWSAGWDSPLHF. The CDR3 coding sequence is TGTGCCTGGAGCGCGGGATGGGATTCACCCCTCCACTTT.

There are many counts of this clone. Other DNA sequences in this sample translate to the same CDR3. The V gene is TRBV5-4, the J gene TRBJ2-6; 8 bases align to TRBD1. Germline CDR1 and CDR2: SGHNT and YYREEE (reference sequence). The CDR3 loop spans 17 amino acids. V shed 0 bases, J shed 3 bases, and the junction held 5 bases outside the gene matches. The CDR3 reads CASSLDRGWVGANVLTF. In DNA, the CDR3 is TGTGCCAGCAGCTTGGACAGGGGGTGGGTTGGGGCCAACGTCCTGACTTTC.

This clone has a single count. This sequence joins TRBV5-4 and TRBJ2-7; D ambiguous. Trimming pared 7 bases from V and 1 base from J, leaving 3 bases between. Germline CDR1 reads SGHNT; CDR2 reads YYREEE (reference sequence). The length of the CDR3 is 10 residues. This CDR3 reads CASGSYEQYF. CDR3 nucleotides: TGTGCCAGCGGGTCCTACGAGCAGTACTTC.

The chain recombines TRBV7-3 with TRBJ2-5; maybe TRBD2 (6 bases). Germline values: CDR1 SGHTA, CDR2 FQGTGA. The ends were cut back, 5 bases at V and 2 bases at J, with 9 bases in the middle. The CDR3 is made up of 13 amino acids. The CDR3 reads CASSVGGQETQYF. CDR3 sequence (DNA): TGTGCCAGCAGCGTTGGGGGGCAAGAGACCCAGTACTTC.

The chain employs TRBV5-1 and TRBJ1-1, with unresolved D. Trimming cost V 2 bases and J 4 bases, with 12 bases left between them. CDR3 size: 14 residues. Germline CDR1 is SGHRS and CDR2 is YFSETQ. The CDR3 region has the DNA TGCGCCAGCAGCTTTTCAGCGGCGGCCACTGAAGCTTTCTTT. Amino acids: CASSFSAAATEAFF.

The V call is TRBV3-1 (or the pseudogene TRBV3-2), the J call TRBJ2-7; 11 bases agree with TRBD2. Trimming at V came to 4 bases and at J to 7 bases, leaving 6 bases not matched to a gene. The germline gives CDR1 LGHDT, CDR2 YNNKEL (reference sequence). This CDR3 comprises 14 residues. The CDR3 spells CASSRSGGAGEQYF. As DNA, the CDR3 is TGTGCCAGCAGCCGTAGCGGGGGGGCCGGGGAGCAGTACTTC.

This clone was picked up one time. The V and J genes are TRBV28 and TRBJ1-2; 10 bases fit TRBD1. CDR1 and CDR2 (germline): MDHEN, SYDVKM. The length of the CDR3 is 15 residues. The V segment lost 4 bases and the J segment 8 bases; nucleotides outside the gene matches: 10. CDR3 sequence: CASSSLRQGAWGYTF. CDR3 coding DNA: TGTGCCAGCAGTTCCCTTCGACAGGGGGCCTGGGGCTACACCTTC.

The rearrangement joins TRBV5-1 to TRBJ1-5; possible D gene TRBD1, 5 bases. Germline V gives CDR1 SGHRS, CDR2 YFSETQ. The CDR3 loop spans 14 amino acids. V lost 1 base, J lost 4 bases, and 9 bases lay in between. CDR3 bases: TGCGCCAGCAGCTTGTCGGGGGGAAATCAGCCCCAGCATTTT. Amino acids: CASSLSGGNQPQHF.

A word on this clone: Sequence at one end of the junction differs from germline and may be a read error. Here the CDR3 DNA reads TGTGCCAGCAGCCCCCTAACAGGGTTCATCTCTGGGGCCAACGTCCCGACTTTC. This sequence encodes CASSPLTGFISGANVPTF. This chain uses TRBV3-1 (or the pseudogene TRBV3-2) with TRBJ2-6; D may be TRBD1 (6 bases). The germline gives CDR1 LGHDT, CDR2 YNNKEL (reference sequence). CDR3 length equals 18 residues.

The V call is TRBV7-9, the J call TRBJ2-7; 11 nucleotides agree with TRBD1. This CDR3 is 14 amino acids long. V shed 4 bases, J shed 5 bases, and the junction held 4 bases outside the gene matches. Germline V gives CDR1 SEHNR, CDR2 FQNEAQ (reference sequence). This CDR3 is CASSWTGGLNEQYF. CDR3 sequence (DNA): TGTGCCAGCAGCTGGACAGGGGGCTTGAACGAGCAGTACTTC. Variable domain in full (rest from reference TRBV7-9 and TRBJ2-7): DTGVSQNPRHKITKRGQNVTFRCDPISEHNRLYWYRQTLGQGPEFLTYFQNEAQLEKSRLLSDRFSAERPKGSFSTLEIQRTEQGDSAMYLCASSWTGGLNEQYFGPGTRLTVT.

Comment on this clone: At one boundary the junction diverges from the germline segment, which might be a read error. The gene calls are TRBV6-6 and TRBJ2-3, with 8 bases aligning to TRBD2. The CDR3 covers 15 residues. Germline V CDR1 and CDR2: MNHNY, SVGAGI (reference sequence). CDR3 nucleotides: TGTGCTAGCAGTTCCCGACTAGCGATCTTAGATACGCAGTATTTT. Protein sequence: CASSSRLAILDTQYF.

This chain uses TRBV5-8 with TRBJ2-3; D perhaps matches TRBD2 (6 bases). V dropped 6 bases and J dropped 5 bases, with 19 bases sitting between them. CDR3 length: 15 residues. The germline gives CDR1 SGHTS, CDR2 YDEGEE. CDR3: CASIIRGAFVDTQYF. The CDR3 DNA reads TGTGCCAGCATTATCCGCGGGGCGTTCGTAGATACGCAGTATTTT.

This chain uses TRBV4-2 with TRBJ1-2; TRBD1 might be the D (5 bases). V shed 0 bases and J shed 1 base, with 9 bases lying between them. This CDR3 comprises 15 residues. Looked up from germline, CDR1 is LGHNA and CDR2 is YNFKEQ. CDR3 sequence: CASSQDRGLNYGYTF. The CDR3 region has the DNA TGTGCCAGCAGCCAAGATCGGGGACTTAACTATGGCTACACCTTC.

For the CDR3, the DNA is TGTGCCAGCAGCTTCCCAGGACTAGCGGGGGAAGAGACCCAGTACTTC. Translating it yields CASSFPGLAGEETQYF. This rearrangement joins TRBV7-6 to TRBJ2-5; 13 bases fit TRBD2. CDR3 length: 16 amino acids. The V segment lost 3 bases and the J segment 3 bases; nucleotides outside the gene matches: 4. The germline V gene encodes CDR1 SGHVS and CDR2 FNYEAQ.

As DNA, the CDR3 is TGCGCCAGCAGCAGATTTTCCGGGACAGGGGGGTCTGGAAACACCATATATTTT. This sequence encodes CASSRFSGTGGSGNTIYF. The gene calls are TRBV5-1 and TRBJ1-3; 11 positions match TRBD1. CDR1 is SGHRS, CDR2 YFSETQ, per germline. With 4 bases clipped from V and 1 base from J, the junction kept 10 bases outside the gene matches. The CDR3 is 18 amino acids.

This chain uses TRBV19 with TRBJ1-1; D is perhaps TRBD1 (6 bases). This CDR3 spans 15 amino acids. V was trimmed by 2 bases and J by 2 bases, leaving 12 bases between them. Germline V gives CDR1 LNHDA, CDR2 SQIVND (reference sequence). CDR3 in amino acids: CASSISRTANTEAFF. The CDR3 DNA reads TGTGCCAGTAGTATAAGCCGGACAGCAAACACTGAAGCTTTCTTT.

The rearrangement uses TRBV11-1 and TRBJ2-3, with 10 nucleotides matching TRBD2. Germline V lookup: CDR1 SGHAT, CDR2 FQDESV (reference sequence). The J segment lost 2 bases and the V segment lost 2 bases, leaving 4 bases of the junction unmatched. The CDR3 runs to 16 residues. As DNA, the CDR3 is TGTGCCAGCAGCTTACTAGCGGGGGAGGCCACAGATACGCAGTATTTT. The encoded protein is CASSLLAGEATDTQYF.

The rearrangement links TRBV10-3 to TRBJ2-3; possible D gene TRBD2, 6 bases. The CDR3 is 13 amino acids. V dropped 8 bases and J dropped 5 bases, with 14 bases sitting between them. CDR1 and CDR2 (germline): ENHRY, SYGVKD. This chain's CDR3 is CAIEDGRGDTQYF. The CDR3 coding sequence is TGTGCCATCGAGGACGGGAGAGGAGATACGCAGTATTTT.

The chain combines TRBV19 with TRBJ1-2, with a weak D call TRBD1 (6 bases). Looked up from germline, CDR1 is LNHDA and CDR2 is SQIVND (reference sequence). Deletions cut 3 bases from V and 2 bases from J, with 13 bases between. CDR3 length: 15 amino acids. CDR3 region: CASSINRDTNYGYTF. The CDR3 nucleotides are TGTGCCAGTAGTATCAACCGGGACACCAACTATGGCTACACCTTC.

The V and J genes are TRBV6-1 and TRBJ2-5; D is possibly TRBD1 (6 bases). There are 15 residues in the CDR3. V was clipped by 2 bases and J by 4 bases, with 14 bases between them. The germline CDR1 and CDR2 sequences are MNHNS and SASEGT. The DNA of the CDR3 is TGTGCCAGCAGTGAACAGAGAAGGACAGTAGAGACCCAGTACTTC. This codes for CASSEQRRTVETQYF.

Concerning this clone itself: The identical CDR3 is also encoded by other nucleotide sequences in the sample. The chain combines TRBV6-6 with TRBJ1-4; D gene uncertain. Germline lookup yields CDR1 MNHNY and CDR2 SVGAGI (reference sequence). The CDR3 consists of 16 residues. V was cut by 4 bases and J by 0 bases, with 12 bases left in between. The CDR3, as DNA: TGTGCCAGCAGTTTTGGACTGTTTGCAACTAATGAAAAACTGTTTTTT. It translates to CASSFGLFATNEKLFF.

This clone appeared a few times. The chain recombines TRBV11-2 with TRBJ2-3; TRBD2 aligns across 11 bases. The CDR3 is 18 residues long. Germline values: CDR1 SGHAT, CDR2 FQNNGV. V gave up 3 bases and J gave up 4 bases; unmatched junction bases: 12. In nucleotides, the CDR3 is TGTGCCAGCAGCTTCCCAACGGTGACTAGCGGGGCGGCAGATACGCAGTATTTT. Translating gives CASSFPTVTSGAADTQYF.

The J gene is TRBJ1-5, the V gene TRBV7-2; D uncertain. Per germline, CDR1 SGHTA and CDR2 FQGNSA. The V gene lost 1 base and the J gene lost 13 bases, with 14 bases spanning the gap. The CDR3 totals 13 residues. CDR3 loop: CASSLVRAGQQHF. CDR3 in DNA: TGTGCCAGCAGCTTAGTTAGGGCAGGCCAGCAGCATTTT.